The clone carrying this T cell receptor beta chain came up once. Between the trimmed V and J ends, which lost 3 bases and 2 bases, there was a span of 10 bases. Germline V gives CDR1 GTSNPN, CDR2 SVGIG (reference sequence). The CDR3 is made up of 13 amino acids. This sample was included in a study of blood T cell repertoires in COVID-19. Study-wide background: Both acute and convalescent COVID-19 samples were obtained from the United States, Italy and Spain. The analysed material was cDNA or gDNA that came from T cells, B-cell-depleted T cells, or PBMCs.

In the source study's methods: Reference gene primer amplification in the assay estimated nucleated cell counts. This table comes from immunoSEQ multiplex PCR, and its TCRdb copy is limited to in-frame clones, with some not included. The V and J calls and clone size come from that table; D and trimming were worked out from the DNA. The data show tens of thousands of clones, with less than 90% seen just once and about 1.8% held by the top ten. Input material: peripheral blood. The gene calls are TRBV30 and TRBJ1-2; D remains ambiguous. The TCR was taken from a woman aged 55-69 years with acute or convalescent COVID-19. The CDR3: CAWREQPNYGYTF. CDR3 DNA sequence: TGTGCCTGGAGGGAACAGCCAAACTATGGCTACACCTTC. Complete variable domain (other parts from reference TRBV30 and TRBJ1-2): SQTIHQWPATLVQPVGSPLSLECTVEGTSNPNLYWYRQAAGRGLQLLFYSVGIGQISSEVPQNLSASRPQDRQFILSSKKLLLSDSGFYLCAWREQPNYGYTFGSGTRLTVV.